This passage covers 32 T cell receptor beta chains from one sample sequenced in a study of blood T cell repertoires in COVID-19. This table comes from immunoSEQ multiplex PCR, and its TCRdb copy is limited to in-frame clones, with some not included. The table lists under 250,000 clones, approximately 82% of them singletons. Sequenced input: peripheral blood. These receptors came from a man in his forties with active or convalescent COVID-19.

The chain recombines TRBV6-5 with TRBJ2-7; 7 bases are shared with TRBD1. J lost 2 bases, V lost 3 bases, and 7 bases had no gene match. Germline V gene sequence: CDR1 MNHEY, CDR2 SVGAGI. This CDR3 contains 15 residues. The CDR3 here is CASSYGGQAAYEQYF. CDR3 nucleotide sequence: TGTGCCAGCAGTTATGGAGGACAGGCAGCCTACGAGCAGTACTTC.

The chain uses TRBV5-1 and TRBJ2-5; 11 bases agree with TRBD2. CDR3 length: 15 residues. Trimming removed 0 bases from V and 2 bases from J; junction bases left unmatched: 0. Germline CDR1 reads SGHRS; CDR2 reads YFSETQ. The CDR3 DNA is TGCGCCAGCAGCTTGGCTAGCGGGGGGCAAGAGACCCAGTACTTC. Translating gives CASSLASGGQETQYF.

With regard to this clone: Other DNA sequences of this sample code for an identical CDR3. The chain's CDR3 is CASSLGQGEAFF. The CDR3 DNA reads TGCGCCAGCAGCCTGGGACAGGGTGAAGCTTTCTTT. This chain joins TRBV5-1 and TRBJ1-1, with TRBD1 identical over 9 bases. This CDR3 is 12 amino acids long. The germline V gene encodes CDR1 SGHRS and CDR2 YFSETQ. J was trimmed by 7 bases and V by 4 bases; bases with no gene match: 2.

The genes are TRBV5-4 and TRBJ2-1; the match to TRBD2 covers 7 bases. J lost 5 bases, V lost 5 bases, and 10 bases had no gene match. There are 15 residues in the CDR3. CDR1 and CDR2 from the germline V gene are SGHNT and YYREEE (reference sequence). CDR3: CASRLRAGSDNEQFF. The CDR3 DNA reads as TGTGCCAGCAGACTTAGAGCGGGGTCTGACAATGAGCAGTTCTTC.

The CDR3 reads CASSLARVSGNTIYF. CDR3 nucleotide sequence: TGTGCCAGCAGCTTAGCTCGGGTCTCTGGAAACACCATATATTTT. The chain couples TRBV11-2 to TRBJ1-3; D ambiguous. Germline V lookup: CDR1 SGHAT, CDR2 FQNNGV. CDR3 size: 15 residues. Between the trimmed V and J ends, which lost 1 base and 0 bases, there was a span of 7 bases.

The chain recombines TRBV3-1 (or the pseudogene TRBV3-2) with TRBJ1-4; TRBD1 aligns across 7 bases. CDR1 and CDR2 from the germline V gene are LGHDT and YNNKEL (reference sequence). After removal of 4 bases from V and 7 bases from J, the junction contained 9 bases not matched to a gene. The CDR3 runs to 15 residues. The CDR3 is CASSPPQGWGEKLFF. The CDR3 bases are TGTGCCAGCAGCCCCCCACAGGGGTGGGGTGAAAAACTGTTTTTT.

V gene TRBV19 combines with J gene TRBJ2-4; D is uncertain. Germline CDR1 is LNHDA and CDR2 is SQIVND (reference sequence). The CDR3 has 13 residues. Trimming removed 4 bases from V and 7 bases from J, with 11 bases in between. The CDR3 DNA reads as TGTGCCAGTAGTAAGTTTCTTGGCAACATTCAGTACTTC. Translation gives CASSKFLGNIQYF.

The chain combines TRBV3-1 (or the pseudogene TRBV3-2) with TRBJ2-3; D unclear. Trimming removed 3 bases at V and 3 bases at J, with 4 bases between. The CDR3 contains 12 residues. CDR1 LGHDT and CDR2 YNNKEL come from the germline V gene (reference sequence). Here the CDR3 reads CASSQLTDTQYF. The CDR3 DNA is TGTGCCAGCAGCCAGCTAACAGATACGCAGTATTTT.

A remark on this clone: This CDR3 is also generated by other DNA sequences in the sample. The J gene is TRBJ1-2, the V gene TRBV7-9; 11 nucleotides align to TRBD1. The germline CDR1 and CDR2 sequences are SEHNR and FQNEAQ (reference sequence). With 5 bases clipped from V and 3 bases from J, the junction kept 2 bases outside the gene matches. This CDR3 is 14 amino acids long. In nucleotides, the CDR3 is TGTGCCAGCAGCACGGGACAGGGGGACTATGGCTACACCTTC. Amino acid sequence: CASSTGQGDYGYTF.

V usage is TRBV6-2 or TRBV6-3 and J usage is TRBJ2-7; maybe TRBD1 (5 bases). The CDR3 totals 14 residues. Germline CDR1 reads MNHEY; CDR2 reads SVGEGT. Deletions cut 7 bases from V and 3 bases from J, with 16 bases between. The CDR3 DNA sequence: TGTGCCAGCACCCCCTGGGGCGACCACTACGAGCAGTACTTC. Protein sequence: CASTPWGDHYEQYF.

This clone was counted once. V is TRBV3-1 (or the pseudogene TRBV3-2) and J is TRBJ1-1, with 8 bases lining up with TRBD1. The CDR3 has 14 amino acids. V dropped 4 bases and J dropped 4; count of bases not matched to a gene: 5. From germline, CDR1 is LGHDT and CDR2 YNNKEL (reference sequence). The CDR3 DNA sequence: TGTGCCAGCAGCCTCCGGGACAGGACCACTGAAGCTTTCTTT. As protein: CASSLRDRTTEAFF.

This clone was detected once. CDR3 coding DNA: TGCGCCAGCCCTTCGGCGGGGTACTACGAGCAGTACTTC. This encodes CASPSAGYYEQYF. The rearrangement links TRBV4-3 to TRBJ2-7; D possibly corresponds to TRBD2 (6 bases). V was pared by 8 bases and J by 3 bases, with 14 bases between. The CDR3 has 13 amino acids. Looked up from germline, CDR1 is LGHNA and CDR2 is YSLEER.

This clone has only one observation. The V and J genes are TRBV10-3 and TRBJ1-1; maybe TRBD1 (5 bases). V lost 4 bases to trimming and J lost 9 bases, with 12 bases between them. In germline, CDR1 is ENHRY, CDR2 SYGVKD. There are 12 residues in the CDR3. CDR3 sequence (DNA): TGTGCCATCAGTGGGCAGGGAATAAAAGCTTTCTTT. Protein sequence: CAISGQGIKAFF.

This chain uses TRBV18 with TRBJ2-1; TRBD2 aligns across 11 bases. Germline V gene sequence: CDR1 KGHSH, CDR2 LQKENI. V dropped 7 bases and J dropped 6; count of bases not matched to a gene: 17. This CDR3 has 18 amino acids. This chain's CDR3 is CASLPETVAGGPGNEQFF. The CDR3 bases are TGTGCCAGCTTACCCGAAACCGTAGCGGGAGGGCCGGGCAATGAGCAGTTCTTC.

The gene calls are TRBV5-8 and TRBJ2-3; 7 positions match TRBD2. The length of the CDR3 is 14 residues. V lost 2 bases to trimming and J lost 2 bases; unmatched junction nucleotides: 2. Looked up from germline, CDR1 is SGHTS and CDR2 is YDEGEE. CDR3 nucleotide sequence: TGTGCCAGCAGCTTTGGGACTAACACAGATACGCAGTATTTT. This gives the protein CASSFGTNTDTQYF.

The gene calls are TRBV4-3 and TRBJ1-2; D remains ambiguous. CDR1 and CDR2 (germline): LGHNA, YSLEER. The CDR3 runs to 16 residues. V gave up 0 bases and J gave up 2 bases, with 13 bases separating them. CDR3 sequence (DNA): TGCGCCAGCAGCCAAGAACGCGGGTCTGGGAACTATGGCTACACCTTC. Its translation is CASSQERGSGNYGYTF.

The chain recombines TRBV5-1 with TRBJ1-2, with a weak D call TRBD1 (6 bases). Germline V gene data show CDR1 as SGHRS and CDR2 as YFSETQ. V lost 5 bases, J lost 2 bases, and 10 bases lay in between. This CDR3 has 13 amino acids. CDR3 residues: CASRTDRNYGYTF. The CDR3 nucleotides are TGCGCCAGCAGGACCGACAGGAACTATGGCTACACCTTC.

The V and J genes are TRBV4-1 and TRBJ2-2; 16 nucleotides align to TRBD2. The CDR3 consists of 16 residues. J lost 7 bases, V lost 3 bases, and 2 bases had no gene match. Germline loops: CDR1 MGHRA, CDR2 YSYEKL. The CDR3 bases are TGCGCCAGCAGCCAGGGGACTAGCGGGAGGGTCGGGGAGCTGTTTTTT. It translates to CASSQGTSGRVGELFF.

This CDR3 reads CASSLAANTGELFF. The CDR3 DNA sequence: TGTGCCAGCAGTTTGGCCGCGAACACCGGGGAGCTGTTTTTT. The chain employs TRBV27 and TRBJ2-2, with D uncertain. V was trimmed by 3 bases and J by 0 bases, leaving 5 bases between them. The CDR3 consists of 14 residues. Germline V gene lookup returns CDR1 MNHEY and CDR2 SMNVEV (reference sequence).

This chain links TRBV19 with TRBJ2-3; no clear D. The CDR3 runs to 14 residues. With 5 bases removed from V and 0 bases from J, the gap between germline ends came to 9 bases. CDR1 is LNHDA and CDR2 is SQIVND in the germline V gene (reference sequence). The CDR3 bases are TGTGCCAGTAGTTCACAGACAAGCACAGATACGCAGTATTTT. It yields the protein CASSSQTSTDTQYF.

This clone was counted between two and nine times. The chain recombines TRBV30 with TRBJ1-1, with 7 nucleotides matching TRBD1. The germline V gene has CDR1 GTSNPN and CDR2 SVGIG (reference sequence). CDR3 size: 18 residues. Germline trimming cut 4 bases from V and 0 bases from J; bases unmatched to any gene: 17. The CDR3 here is CAWKRGFTGVEMNTEAFF. CDR3 sequence (DNA): TGTGCCTGGAAGCGTGGGTTCACAGGGGTCGAAATGAACACTGAAGCTTTCTTT. Full variable domain (missing parts from reference TRBV30 and TRBJ1-1): SQTIHQWPATLVQPVGSPLSLECTVEGTSNPNLYWYRQAAGRGLQLLFYSVGIGQISSEVPQNLSASRPQDRQFILSSKKLLLSDSGFYLCAWKRGFTGVEMNTEAFFGQGTRLTVV.

The rearrangement links TRBV4-1 to TRBJ2-7; no firm D call. The CDR3 runs 16 residues. V gave up 0 bases and J gave up 0 bases, with 12 bases separating them. Germline CDR1 and CDR2: MGHRA and YSYEKL. The CDR3 DNA follows: TGCGCCAGCAGCCAAGATCCGCAGACACCCTCCTACGAGCAGTACTTC. Protein: CASSQDPQTPSYEQYF.

The chain recombines TRBV9 with TRBJ1-3, with D uncertain. V lost 0 bases and J 4 bases, leaving 17 bases between the germline ends. CDR1 SGDLS and CDR2 YYNGEE come from the germline V gene. CDR3 length equals 17 residues. The CDR3 DNA follows: TGTGCCAGCAGCGTAGACACCTCGACAATTTCAGGAAACACCATATATTTT. The encoded protein is CASSVDTSTISGNTIYF.

The rearrangement uses TRBV3-1 (or the pseudogene TRBV3-2) and TRBJ2-3; D is possibly TRBD2 (6 bases). The CDR3 sequence is 16 residues long. The V end lost 4 bases, the J end lost 6 bases, and 20 bases lay between the germline ends. The V gene's germline CDR1 is LGHDT and CDR2 YNNKEL (reference sequence). In nucleotides, the CDR3 is TGTGCCAGCAGCCCCCTGGGAGGCGGCTTTGGGGATACGCAGTATTTT. Its translation is CASSPLGGGFGDTQYF.

V is TRBV19 and J is TRBJ2-1; 7 bases fit TRBD1. The CDR3 is made up of 15 amino acids. The germline CDR1 and CDR2 sequences are LNHDA and SQIVND (reference sequence). Losses at the gene ends were 6 bases for V and 2 bases for J; bases not matched to a gene: 7. The CDR3 sequence: CASRRGQATYNEQFF. CDR3 bases: TGTGCCAGTAGACGAGGACAGGCTACCTACAATGAGCAGTTCTTC.

The V call is TRBV5-4, the J call TRBJ1-6; TRBD1 aligns across 7 bases. The V gene's germline CDR1 is SGHNT and CDR2 YYREEE (reference sequence). The V segment lost 1 base and the J segment 9 bases; nucleotides outside the gene matches: 4. This CDR3 spans 14 amino acids. The CDR3 loop reads CASSLTGESSPLHF. For the CDR3, the DNA is TGTGCCAGCAGCTTGACAGGGGAGAGTTCACCCCTCCACTTT.

J is TRBJ2-3 and V is TRBV11-2, with D perhaps matching TRBD1 (6 bases). Germline V CDR1 and CDR2: SGHAT, FQNNGV. V lost 7 bases and J 4 bases, leaving 15 bases between the germline ends. The CDR3 spans 14 residues. CDR3 amino acids: CASIKGWGPDTQYF. In DNA form, the CDR3 reads TGTGCCAGCATAAAAGGGTGGGGGCCAGATACGCAGTATTTT.

This clone was observed once. The J gene is TRBJ2-1, the V gene TRBV19; 8 positions match TRBD1. The germline gives CDR1 LNHDA, CDR2 SQIVND (reference sequence). The junction had 12 bases not matched to a gene; V was cut back by 3 bases and J by 2 bases. The CDR3 has 18 residues. CDR3 coding DNA: TGTGCCAGTAGTATCTTGCAGGGGGCGCGGTATCCCTACAATGAGCAGTTCTTC. This sequence encodes CASSILQGARYPYNEQFF.

The chain recombines TRBV7-6 with TRBJ1-1, with D perhaps TRBD1 (5 bases). The CDR3 has 14 amino acids. Germline V gives CDR1 SGHVS, CDR2 FNYEAQ. V gave up 6 bases and J gave up 1 base, with 12 bases separating them. CDR3 region: CASSPLTGNTEAFF. CDR3 nucleotides: TGTGCCAGCAGTCCTCTTACAGGGAACACTGAAGCTTTCTTT. Drawing the rest from reference TRBV7-6 and TRBJ1-1, the complete variable domain is GAGVSQSPRYKVTKRGQDVALRCDPISGHVSLYWYRQALGQGPEFLTYFNYEAQQDKSGLPNDRFSAERPEGSISTLTIQRTEQRDSAMYRCASSPLTGNTEAFFGQGTRLTVV.

The chain links TRBV6-2 or TRBV6-3 to TRBJ1-2; D remains ambiguous. This CDR3 comprises 15 residues. The germline V gene encodes CDR1 MNHEY and CDR2 SVGEGT. V lost 6 bases, J lost 8 bases, and 22 bases lay in between. CDR3 nucleotide sequence: TGTGCCAGCAGCCCCCGGGAGGCGAATCCTTTAGGCTACACCTTC. The encoded protein is CASSPREANPLGYTF.

V and J are TRBV28 and TRBJ1-2; D uncertain. The CDR3 contains 15 residues. Per germline, CDR1 MDHEN and CDR2 SYDVKM. Trimming shortened V by 2 bases and J by 5 bases, and 15 bases separated the two germline ends. This CDR3 is CASSLVLLDLYGYTF. The CDR3, as DNA: TGTGCCAGCAGTTTAGTTTTGCTAGACCTATATGGCTACACCTTC.

About this clone itself: Its ends do not fully match the called genes, so a read error is possible. The CDR3 sequence is CATSTGGEGQPQHF. CDR3 nucleotide sequence: TGTGCCACCAGTACGGGGGGTGAGGGACAGCCCCAGCATTTT. V gene TRBV10-3 combines with J gene TRBJ1-5, with D possibly being TRBD1 (5 bases). Looked up from germline, CDR1 is ENHRY and CDR2 is SYGVKD. The CDR3 sequence is 14 residues long.